These 6 T cell receptor beta chains were all obtained from the same sample, sequenced in a study of OX40 agonist ivuxolimab in advanced cancers. Profiling relied on immunoSEQ multiplex PCR, and the TCRdb table lists in-frame clones only, not all of them. The sample has fewer than 40,000 clones, 80% to 85% seen once. The sample consisted of CD4+ or CD8+ T cells sorted from blood, taken in a trial of the OX40 agonist ivuxolimab. The receptor set was obtained from an adult with an advanced solid tumor such as melanoma, head and neck, liver or kidney cancer.

This sequence joins TRBV7-9 and TRBJ1-1; TRBD1 matches at 9 bases. Germline assignment: CDR1 SEHNR and CDR2 FQNEAQ (reference sequence). With V trimmed by 1 base and J by 4 bases, 10 bases remained unmatched. This CDR3 has 17 amino acids. CDR3 DNA sequence: TGTGCCAGCAGCTTAGTCGCCGGGACAGGGAGTAGCACTGAAGCTTTCTTT. Translation gives CASSLVAGTGSSTEAFF.

The rearrangement joins TRBV5-4 to TRBJ2-5; either TRBD1 or TRBD2 may fit D (6 bases each). CDR1 and CDR2 from the germline V gene are SGHNT and YYREEE (reference sequence). Trimming removed 2 bases at V and 5 bases at J, with 13 bases between. This CDR3 is 14 amino acids long. For the CDR3, the DNA is TGTGCCAGCAGCTTTCCGGGGGCTGCGGAGACCCAGTACTTC. Protein: CASSFPGAAETQYF.

V usage is TRBV5-1 and J usage is TRBJ2-7, with D hard to call. The CDR3 is 14 amino acids. CDR1 is SGHRS and CDR2 is YFSETQ in the germline V gene. V lost 4 bases to trimming and J lost 0 bases, with 11 bases between them. For the CDR3, the DNA is TGCGCCAGCAGCGGGCGACAAGGCTCCTACGAGCAGTACTTC. Translated: CASSGRQGSYEQYF.

V is TRBV7-2 and J is TRBJ1-1; D might be TRBD1 (5 bases). This CDR3 has 13 residues. The germline V gene encodes CDR1 SGHTA and CDR2 FQGNSA. V was pared by 3 bases and J by 8 bases, with 13 bases between. The CDR3 region has the DNA TGTGCCAGCAGCTTCCCAGGGACGTCCGAAGCTTTCTTT. It codes for CASSFPGTSEAFF.

The rearrangement links TRBV2 to TRBJ2-7; D gene unclear. Per germline, CDR1 SNHLY and CDR2 FYNNEI. V gave up 11 bases and J gave up 2 bases, with 10 bases separating them. The CDR3 spans 11 residues. The DNA of the CDR3 is TGTGCCGCTACAGAGGCCTACGAGCAGTACTTC. This encodes CAATEAYEQYF.

V and J are TRBV19 and TRBJ2-6; possibly TRBD1 or TRBD2 for D (5 bases each). The CDR3 contains 14 residues. V was shortened by 5 bases and J by 12 bases, with 17 bases between the two germline ends. Germline lookup yields CDR1 LNHDA and CDR2 SQIVND (reference sequence). The CDR3 reads CASSPQGEFSVLTF. As DNA, the CDR3 is TGTGCCAGTAGTCCACAAGGGGAGTTCTCCGTCCTGACTTTC.